The 20 T cell receptor beta chains below all came from one sample that was sequenced in a study of T-cell reconstitution after alpha-beta-depleted transplantation in children. Preparation of the TCRbeta library was carried out with unique molecular identifiers. MiXCR was run by TCRdb on the PCR reads, yielding one entry per CDR3 protein. This table has 900,000 or so distinct CDR3 sequences, around 15% appearing once. The sequencing here drew on PBMCs, mostly from graft donor cells, taken 360 days after TCRalphabeta/CD19-depleted stem cell transplant. These receptors all stem from a male patient under 18 who had a stem cell transplant for acute lymphoblastic leukemia, so the T cells may come from the graft donor.

This sequence joins TRBV4-1 and TRBJ2-7, with 13 bases fitting TRBD2. The CDR3 contains 17 residues. V shed 1 base and J 2 bases; nucleotides not matched to a gene: 5. CDR1 and CDR2 (germline): MGHRA, YSYEKL. The chain's CDR3 is CASSQVIGLAGAYEQYF. The CDR3 DNA reads TGCGCCAGCAGCCAAGTTATAGGACTAGCGGGAGCCTACGAGCAGTACTTC.

The chain combines TRBV15 with TRBJ2-7; either TRBD1 or TRBD2 may supply D (5 bases each). This CDR3 region has 12 residues. Between the trimmed V and J ends, which lost 5 bases and 5 bases, there was a span of 10 bases. The germline CDR1 and CDR2 sequences are LNHNV and YYDKDF (reference sequence). Here the CDR3 reads CATSPGRNEQYF. The CDR3 nucleotides read TGTGCCACCAGCCCGGGACGCAACGAGCAGTACTTC.

The CDR3 DNA reads TGTGCCAGCAGCTTAGGGGACTCCACGGGGTTGGCCAAAAACATTCAGTACTTC. Protein: CASSLGDSTGLAKNIQYF. The chain recombines TRBV11-2 with TRBJ2-4, with D perhaps TRBD2 (6 bases). Deletions cut 1 base from V and 1 base from J, with 17 bases between. The germline V gene encodes CDR1 SGHAT and CDR2 FQNNGV. The CDR3 sequence is 18 residues long.

The table lists this clonotype with a few counts. This rearrangement joins TRBV21-1 to TRBJ2-2; the table's TRBD1 call for D was not verified on the DNA. TRBV21-1 is a documented pseudogene. The CDR3 contains 15 residues. This CDR3 reads CASSKAHRVAGELFF. CDR3 sequence (DNA): TGTGCCAGCAGCAAAGCCCACAGGGTAGCCGGGGAGCTGTTTTTT.

The chain carries TRBV5-1 and TRBJ2-3; D may be TRBD2 (5 bases). The CDR3 covers 14 residues. In germline, CDR1 is SGHRS, CDR2 YFSETQ. The V end lost 2 bases, the J end lost 6 bases, and 13 bases lay between the germline ends. The DNA of the CDR3 is TGCGCCAGCAGCTTTACTGTCGGACTGGATACGCAGTATTTT. It codes for CASSFTVGLDTQYF.

This clonotype was counted between two and nine times. The chain is built from TRBV11-2 and TRBJ2-7; D ambiguous. The germline CDR1 and CDR2 sequences are SGHAT and FQNNGV. The CDR3 runs to 12 residues. The V gene lost 5 bases and the J gene lost 4 bases, with 9 bases spanning the gap. Written as DNA, the CDR3 is TGTGCCAGCAGCCGTCTGGAGTACGAGCAGTACTTC. It specifies CASSRLEYEQYF.

This clonotype has just a few counts. V gene TRBV4-1 combines with J gene TRBJ2-1; 10 bases are shared with TRBD1. In germline, CDR1 is MGHRA, CDR2 YSYEKL. The CDR3 runs to 16 residues. With V trimmed by 4 bases and J by 6 bases, 9 bases remained unmatched. The CDR3: CASSLSPRTGGNEQFF. The CDR3 DNA sequence: TGCGCCAGCAGCCTCTCACCAAGGACAGGGGGCAATGAGCAGTTCTTC.

The chain employs TRBV25-1 and TRBJ2-2, with TRBD1 matching 7 bases. After removal of 7 bases from V and 3 bases from J, the junction contained 11 bases not matched to a gene. This CDR3 comprises 16 residues. Germline-derived CDR1 and CDR2 are MGHDK and SYGVNS. CDR3 loop: CASTGLWQGDTGELFF. For the CDR3, the DNA is TGTGCCAGCACCGGTCTTTGGCAGGGGGACACCGGGGAGCTGTTTTTT.

This clonotype has just a few counts. This chain uses TRBV14 with TRBJ2-6; weak D call: TRBD2 (5 bases). This CDR3 spans 15 amino acids. V shed 4 bases and J shed 4 bases, with 11 bases lying between them. Per germline, CDR1 SGHDN and CDR2 FVKESK. CDR3: CASSREGTGANVLTF. The DNA for the CDR3 is TGTGCCAGCAGCCGCGAGGGAACCGGGGCCAACGTCCTGACTTTC.

This rearrangement joins TRBV5-1 to TRBJ2-7; tentative D call: TRBD1 (5 bases). Trimming took off 4 bases at V and 4 bases at J, with 36 bases between the two ends. CDR3 size: 21 residues. In germline, CDR1 is SGHRS, CDR2 YFSETQ. The CDR3 sequence: CASSVGPVSVRNRQGLYEQYF. CDR3 nucleotides: TGCGCCAGCAGCGTGGGGCCAGTGTCCGTACGAAATCGGCAGGGCCTTTACGAGCAGTACTTC.

This clonotype has a count of ten or more. V gene TRBV20-1 combines with J gene TRBJ2-1; a possible D gene is TRBD2 (5 bases). Trimming removed 6 bases from V and 6 bases from J, with 18 bases in between. The V gene's germline CDR1 is DFQATT and CDR2 SNEGSKA (reference sequence). The CDR3 length is 14 residues. Here the CDR3 DNA reads TGCAGTGCCTATCCCGGGATAGGATCCAATGAGCAGTTCTTC. Translating gives CSAYPGIGSNEQFF.

This clonotype was detected only a few times. The chain employs TRBV9 and TRBJ1-3; D unresolved. The CDR3 is 14 residues long. With 0 bases removed from V and 3 bases from J, the gap between germline ends came to 7 bases. CDR1 and CDR2 from the germline V gene are SGDLS and YYNGEE. The CDR3 region is CASSVEGRGNTIYF. The CDR3 DNA reads TGTGCCAGCAGCGTAGAGGGCCGTGGAAACACCATATATTTT.

This clonotype was recorded many times. The chain couples TRBV10-3 to TRBJ2-3, with 9 bases fitting TRBD1. Germline CDR1 is ENHRY and CDR2 is SYGVKD. The CDR3 consists of 14 residues. With 7 bases clipped from V and 2 bases from J, the junction kept 4 bases outside the gene matches. Here the CDR3 reads CAINRDRDTDTQYF. In nucleotides, the CDR3 is TGTGCCATCAACCGGGACAGGGACACAGATACGCAGTATTTT.

The chain links TRBV18 to TRBJ2-3; TRBD2 aligns across 11 bases. CDR3 length equals 17 residues. J gave up 5 bases and V 3 bases, and 10 bases lay outside the gene matches. The germline V gene has CDR1 KGHSH and CDR2 LQKENI. The CDR3 sequence: CASSPALLAGAQDTQYF. The DNA for the CDR3 is TGTGCCAGCTCACCTGCCCTACTAGCGGGAGCCCAAGATACGCAGTATTTT.

This chain links TRBV20-1 with TRBJ1-6; TRBD1 might be the D (5 bases). Trimming stripped 7 bases from V and 7 bases from J, with 14 bases between. This CDR3 region has 13 residues. Germline CDR1 is DFQATT and CDR2 is SNEGSKA (reference sequence). The DNA for the CDR3 is TGCAGTGGGAGGGGAACAGGCAATTCACCCCTCCACTTT. Protein sequence: CSGRGTGNSPLHF.

In this sample, this clonotype turned up a few times. The V gene is TRBV29-1, the J gene TRBJ1-1; D is possibly TRBD1 (5 bases). This CDR3 contains 12 residues. The V gene lost 2 bases and the J gene lost 9 bases, with 13 bases spanning the gap. Germline CDR1 and CDR2: SQVTM and ANQGSEA. The CDR3 DNA reads TGCAGCGTTGAAATAGGCGGGGCCCAAGCTTTCTTT. Its protein product is CSVEIGGAQAFF.

V is TRBV10-1 and J is TRBJ1-5; TRBD1 might be the D (6 bases). The CDR3 runs to 14 residues. Germline CDR1 WNHNN, CDR2 SYGVQD (reference sequence). Trimming stripped 2 bases from V and 7 bases from J, with 12 bases between. The CDR3 coding sequence is TGCGCCAGCAGTGAGACAGGGAGGGACCAGCCCCAGCATTTT. As protein: CASSETGRDQPQHF.

This clonotype was counted only a few times. This chain connects TRBV6-5 to TRBJ2-1; no definite D call. V lost 3 bases and J lost 7, with 16 bases in between. The CDR3 has 15 residues. The V gene's germline CDR1 is MNHEY and CDR2 SVGAGI. CDR3 in amino acids: CASSYGGDSRNEQFF. CDR3 DNA: TGTGCCAGCAGTTATGGTGGTGACTCCAGGAATGAGCAGTTCTTC.

A few counts support this clonotype. The CDR3 DNA is TGTGCCAGCAGCGTAGGGGACAGGGGTCGCGAGCAGTACTTC. It specifies CASSVGDRGREQYF. The chain combines TRBV9 with TRBJ2-7, with 10 positions matching TRBD1. After removal of 0 bases from V and 6 bases from J, the junction contained 3 bases not matched to a gene. The CDR3 is made up of 14 amino acids. The germline V gene has CDR1 SGDLS and CDR2 YYNGEE.

This clonotype came up a few times. The chain carries TRBV12-3 or TRBV12-4 and TRBJ2-7; a possible D gene is TRBD1 (5 bases). The CDR3 is made up of 13 amino acids. V was trimmed by 5 bases and J by 5 bases, leaving 13 bases between them. The DNA for the CDR3 is TGTGCCAGCAGTCCCGGACAAAGGAACGAGCAGTACTTC. It is translated as CASSPGQRNEQYF.